A single T cell receptor beta chain is shown here with its context. This entry belongs to a study of blood T cell repertoires in COVID-19. The wider study: T cells, B-cell-depleted T cells, or PBMCs supplied cDNA or gDNA.

The method was immunoSEQ multiplex PCR; TCRdb's version includes in-frame clones alone and lacks a portion of them. The table lists approximately 160,000 clones, about 88% of them singletons. V dropped 9 bases and J dropped 4; count of bases not matched to a gene: 4. The CDR3 length is 12 residues. Germline V gene lookup returns CDR1 LGHNT and CDR2 FRNRAP. Participants spanned ages about 18 to 95 years and resided in around 25 US areas. Participants reported their clinical history, and cohort assignment relied on those reports. Two negative PCRs, clearance, or symptom resolution had been documented for recovered Cohort 3 donors.

The genes are TRBV12-5 and TRBJ1-1, with TRBD1 matching over 8 bases. Source material: PBMCs or T cells enriched from blood (not recorded which). The source of this sequence is a woman in her forties or fifties who had recovered from COVID-19. The CDR3 loop is CASDRGGTEAFF. CDR3 nucleotides: TGTGCTAGCGACAGGGGAGGCACTGAAGCTTTCTTT.